This T cell receptor (beta chain) was recovered during a study of human T cells and chemical hapten exposure. Overall study results and limits: Sensitization with DPC brought no change to TCRs above 1 in 1000 in frequency. Patch test scores rose with PT1 expanded TCR counts, a positive correlation. There were significantly more large CDR3 similarity clusters among expanded TCRs than among controls.

TCRdb independently ran MiXCR on the RACE reads; one entry per CDR3 protein. The repertoire holds some 96,000 distinct CDR3 sequences, with 25% to 30% as singletons. Described time point: patch test 3, about 24 weeks after DPC sensitization. Treatment in this sample: therapeutic diphenylcyclopropenone sensitization with weekly scalp DPC. Only after blood had been drawn was each patch test applied. This CDR3 spans 17 amino acids. The V gene end was trimmed by 1 base and the J gene end by 0 bases; junction bases not matched to a gene: 2. The germline gives CDR1 MGHDK, CDR2 SYGVNS. In regard to this clonotype: Antigen specificity is unknown.

This TCR derives from a man aged 40-50 years with alopecia areata. Some clones in this sample may be carry-over from other donors' samples. Sequences were derived from whole blood, sampled in connection with sensitization to the hapten diphenylcyclopropenone (DPC). The chain couples TRBV25-1 to TRBJ2-2, with 10 bases matching TRBD2. Here the CDR3 DNA reads TGTGCCAGCAGTGAATTCCTAGCGGGAGCGAACACCGGGGAGCTGTTTTTT. Translating gives CASSEFLAGANTGELFF.